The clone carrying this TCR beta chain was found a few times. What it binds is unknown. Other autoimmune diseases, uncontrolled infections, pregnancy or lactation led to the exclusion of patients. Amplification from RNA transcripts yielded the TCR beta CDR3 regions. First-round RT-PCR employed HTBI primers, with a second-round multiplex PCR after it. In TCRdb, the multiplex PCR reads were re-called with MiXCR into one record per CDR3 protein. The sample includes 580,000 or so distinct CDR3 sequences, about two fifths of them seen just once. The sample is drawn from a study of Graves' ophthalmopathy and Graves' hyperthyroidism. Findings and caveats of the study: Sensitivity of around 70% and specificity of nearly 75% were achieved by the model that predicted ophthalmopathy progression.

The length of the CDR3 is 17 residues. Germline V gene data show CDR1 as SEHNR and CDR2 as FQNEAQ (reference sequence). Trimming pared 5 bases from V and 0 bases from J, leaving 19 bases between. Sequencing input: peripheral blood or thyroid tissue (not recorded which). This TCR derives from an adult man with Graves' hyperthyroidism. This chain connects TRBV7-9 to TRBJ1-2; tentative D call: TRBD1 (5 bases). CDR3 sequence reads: CASSQDVLDTPNYGYTF. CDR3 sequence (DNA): TGTGCCAGCAGCCAAGATGTCCTGGACACACCTAACTATGGCTACACCTTC.